The 18 T cell receptor beta chains presented below share a single source sample, sequenced in a study of T cell repertoires in cytomegalovirus infection. For these TCRs, the target antigens are not known. TCRdb re-derived calls from the reads in MiXCR, one entry per CDR3 protein. The data hold about 830,000 distinct CDR3 sequences, with approximately 29% observed a single time. The specimen was cultured CD8+ T cells from PBMCs, collected from culture after CMV antigen stimulation. All receptors derive from a human donor in good health (CMV status not recorded). Some clones in this sample may be carry-over from other donors' samples.

Note on this clonotype: A junction end diverges from the germline sequence, so it may reflect a read error. CDR3 in DNA: TGTGCTAGCAGCTTAGGGCGGGAGGGTGTGGGAGAGCAGTTCTTC. Protein: CASSLGREGVGEQFF. The rearrangement links TRBV7-6 to TRBJ2-1, with 9 bases matching TRBD2. The CDR3 sequence is 15 residues long. The V gene's germline CDR1 is SGHVS and CDR2 FNYEAQ.

The chain uses TRBV12-3 or TRBV12-4 and TRBJ1-5, with 7 bases lining up with TRBD1. The CDR3 consists of 15 residues. V lost 4 bases to trimming and J lost 7 bases; unmatched junction nucleotides: 10. CDR3: CASSWGQLGRQPQHF. In DNA form, the CDR3 reads TGTGCCAGCAGTTGGGGACAGCTGGGGAGGCAGCCCCAGCATTTT.

This rearrangement joins TRBV7-4 to TRBJ2-1, with 8 bases that match TRBD1. The V gene end was trimmed by 4 bases and the J gene end by 10 bases; junction bases not matched to a gene: 3. CDR1 and CDR2 from the germline V gene are SGHVT and SQSDAQ. This CDR3 has 12 residues. This CDR3 reads CASSSNRGEQFF. Written as DNA, the CDR3 is TGTGCCAGCAGCTCCAACAGGGGGGAGCAGTTCTTC.

Many counts were recorded for this clonotype. The CDR3 region is CASSLSGTAYGYTF. In DNA form, the CDR3 reads TGTGCCAGCAGCTTAAGCGGGACGGCCTATGGCTACACCTTC. The chain links TRBV7-2 to TRBJ1-2, with D possibly matching TRBD1 (5 bases). Deletions cut 2 bases from V and 4 bases from J, with 11 bases between. Germline V lookup: CDR1 SGHTA, CDR2 FQGNSA. The CDR3 has 14 amino acids.

The chain is built from TRBV2 and TRBJ2-3, with unresolved D. Per the germline V gene, CDR1 is SNHLY and CDR2 is FYNNEI. V lost 10 bases to trimming and J lost 3 bases, with 11 bases between them. The CDR3 contains 12 residues. For the CDR3, the DNA is TGTGCCACCTTAGAGGCGACAGATACGCAGTATTTT. Its protein product is CATLEATDTQYF.

Many counts were recorded for this clonotype. V usage is TRBV7-2 and J usage is TRBJ2-3, with D possibly TRBD2 on 6 matching bases. Germline V CDR1 and CDR2: SGHTA, FQGNSA. This CDR3 is built from 16 residues. Deletions cut 1 base from V and 0 bases from J, with 11 bases between. Here the CDR3 DNA reads TGTGCCAGCAGCTTAGACCTAGCGCTCAGCACAGATACGCAGTATTTT. Translated, it gives CASSLDLALSTDTQYF.

There are many counts of this clonotype. The chain uses TRBV7-9 and TRBJ1-4; D might be TRBD1 (5 bases). V dropped 4 bases and J dropped 6 bases, with 15 bases sitting between them. This CDR3 spans 15 amino acids. CDR1 and CDR2 (germline): SEHNR, FQNEAQ (reference sequence). The CDR3 loop reads CASSSSGFPHEKLFF. Here the CDR3 DNA reads TGTGCCAGCAGCTCCTCAGGGTTCCCCCATGAAAAACTGTTTTTT.

The genes are TRBV20-1 and TRBJ2-7, with TRBD1 identical over 7 bases. Unmatched junction bases numbered 11, after V lost 6 bases and J lost 3 bases. CDR1 and CDR2 (germline): DFQATT, SNEGSKA (reference sequence). This CDR3 is built from 14 residues. Here the CDR3 DNA reads TGCAGTGCCCTAGACCAGACAGGGAGCTACGAGCAGTACTTC. Its translation: CSALDQTGSYEQYF.

About this clonotype: A much larger clone sits a single nucleotide away, making a read error possible. The CDR3, as DNA: TGTGTCAGTATCATAGGCCGCGGCACTGAAGCTTTCTTT. Protein: CVSIIGRGTEAFF. This chain joins TRBV19 and TRBJ1-1; D uncertain. The CDR3 is 13 residues long. Germline V gives CDR1 LNHDA, CDR2 SQIVND (reference sequence).

This clonotype came up a few times. J is TRBJ2-1 and V is TRBV24-1; 10 positions match TRBD1. CDR1 is KGHDR, CDR2 SFDVKD, per germline. The CDR3 covers 15 residues. The V segment lost 4 bases and the J segment 3 bases; nucleotides outside the gene matches: 2. CDR3 sequence: CATSEGTGVYNEQFF. CDR3 coding DNA: TGTGCCACCAGTGAGGGGACAGGGGTCTACAATGAGCAGTTCTTC.

The rearrangement uses TRBV6-5 and TRBJ1-4; D is possibly TRBD1 (6 bases). Germline CDR1 MNHEY, CDR2 SVGAGI. With 6 bases removed from V and 9 bases from J, the gap between germline ends came to 23 bases. The CDR3 sequence is 16 residues long. In nucleotides, the CDR3 is TGTGCCAGCAGCGCGACTGGAGGGGGATCGTTGAAAAAACTGTTTTTT. It yields the protein CASSATGGGSLKKLFF.

V is TRBV7-8 and J is TRBJ1-2; D possibly corresponds to TRBD1 (5 bases). CDR1 and CDR2 from the germline V gene are SGHVS and FQNEAQ. Trimming pared 3 bases from V and 2 bases from J, leaving 7 bases between. This CDR3 spans 13 amino acids. In DNA form, the CDR3 reads TGTGCCAGCAGCTTTAAGGGGAACTATGGCTACACCTTC. Protein product: CASSFKGNYGYTF.

This chain connects TRBV6-1 to TRBJ2-5; no clear D gene. The V gene lost 2 bases and the J gene lost 7 bases, with 20 bases spanning the gap. Germline CDR1 MNHNS, CDR2 SASEGT. The CDR3 consists of 16 residues. CDR3 protein: CASSEFQLGPPGTQYF. In DNA form, the CDR3 reads TGTGCCAGCAGTGAATTTCAGTTGGGTCCTCCCGGGACCCAGTACTTC.

The chain is built from TRBV7-2 and TRBJ1-2; TRBD1 might be the D (6 bases). V shed 3 bases and J shed 5 bases, with 19 bases lying between them. The germline V gene encodes CDR1 SGHTA and CDR2 FQGNSA. This CDR3 has 16 residues. This CDR3 reads CASSLGNRDPIYGYTF. CDR3 nucleotides: TGTGCCAGCAGCTTGGGAAACAGGGACCCCATATATGGCTACACCTTC. Full variable domain (outside the CDR3, taken from reference TRBV7-2 and TRBJ1-2): GAGVSQSPSNKVTEKGKDVELRCDPISGHTALYWYRQSLGQGLEFLIYFQGNSAPDKSGLPSDRFSAERTGGSVSTLTIQRTQQEDSAVYLCASSLGNRDPIYGYTFGSGTRLTVV.

The V gene is TRBV10-3, the J gene TRBJ2-1, with D perhaps TRBD1 or TRBD2 (5 bases each). Germline lookup yields CDR1 ENHRY and CDR2 SYGVKD. V was cut by 11 bases and J by 4 bases, with 15 bases left in between. The CDR3 is made up of 13 amino acids. The DNA for the CDR3 is TGTGCCGTCGGGGCGGATGGATACAATGAGCAGTTCTTC. This translates into CAVGADGYNEQFF.

The rearrangement joins TRBV6-6 to TRBJ1-1; TRBD1 aligns across 8 bases. The germline CDR1 and CDR2 sequences are MNHNY and SVGAGI (reference sequence). V was clipped by 6 bases and J by 2 bases; unmatched bases: 17. This CDR3 has 18 residues. CDR3 region: CASSNSVDREAHNTEAFF. CDR3 nucleotides: TGTGCCAGCAGCAACTCAGTGGACAGGGAGGCGCATAACACTGAAGCTTTCTTT.

J is TRBJ2-3 and V is TRBV6-2 or TRBV6-3; 8 bases line up with TRBD1. Trimming removed 2 bases from V and 3 bases from J; junction bases left unmatched: 10. The CDR3 runs to 17 residues. The germline V gene has CDR1 MNHEY and CDR2 SVGEGT. The CDR3 sequence: CASSYDPSTGETDTQYF. In DNA form, the CDR3 reads TGTGCCAGCAGTTACGACCCTTCGACAGGGGAAACAGATACGCAGTATTTT.

The chain couples TRBV7-3 to TRBJ2-2; 11 nucleotides line up with TRBD1. This CDR3 spans 18 amino acids. With V trimmed by 5 bases and J by 6 bases, 14 bases remained unmatched. Germline-derived CDR1 and CDR2 are SGHTA and FQGTGA. The CDR3 reads CASSPDRGHGWVPGELFF. CDR3 DNA: TGTGCCAGCAGCCCGGACAGGGGGCACGGGTGGGTCCCCGGGGAGCTGTTTTTT.